The 22 T cell receptor beta chains presented below share a single source sample, sequenced in a study of T cell repertoires in cytomegalovirus infection. No antigen has been identified for these receptors. MiXCR was run by TCRdb on the reads, yielding one entry per CDR3 protein. The repertoire includes about 890,000 distinct CDR3 sequences, 25% to 40% of them detected once, and around 15% sits in the top ten. This material consisted of cultured CD8+ T cells from PBMCs, taken from culture after CMV antigen stimulation. The receptors shown here come from a human donor in good health (CMV status not recorded). Some clones in this sample may be carry-over from other donors' samples.

There are many counts of this clonotype. This chain links TRBV7-6 with TRBJ2-1; D is perhaps TRBD1 (6 bases). Germline assignment: CDR1 SGHVS and CDR2 FNYEAQ. Trimming took off 4 bases at V and 8 bases at J, with 9 bases between the two ends. CDR3 length: 12 amino acids. CDR3 residues: CASSSQGYEQFF. The DNA for the CDR3 is TGTGCCAGCAGCTCACAGGGATATGAGCAGTTCTTC.

This clonotype was observed at least ten times. One end of the junction does not line up with germline, which may come from a read error. The V gene is TRBV5-1, the J gene TRBJ2-1; 10 nucleotides align to TRBD2. Germline CDR1 is SGHRS and CDR2 is YFSETQ. The CDR3 has 14 amino acids. In DNA form, the CDR3 reads TGTGCCAGCAGTCTAGCGGGGGCTCCCGGTGAGCAGTTCTTC. Translation: CASSLAGAPGEQFF.

This clonotype showed up just a few times. One end of the junction fails to match germline, which may point to a read error. This chain joins TRBV7-6 and TRBJ2-2; D unclear. The CDR3 is made up of 13 amino acids. Looked up from germline, CDR1 is SGHVS and CDR2 is FNYEAQ. The CDR3 reads CASSRPLGGELFF. CDR3 DNA: TGTGCTAGCAGCCGCCCTTTGGGGGGGGAGCTGTTTTTT. Using reference TRBV7-6 and TRBJ2-2 for the parts outside the CDR3, the full variable domain is GAGVSQSPRYKVTKRGQDVALRCDPISGHVSLYWYRQALGQGPEFLTYFNYEAQQDKSGLPNDRFSAERPEGSISTLTIQRTEQRDSAMYRCASSRPLGGELFFGEGSRLTVL.

The sample holds a few counts of this clonotype. The CDR3 loop is CASTLTSGASQETQYF. CDR3 coding DNA: TGTGCCAGCACCTTGACTAGCGGGGCGAGTCAAGAGACCCAGTACTTC. V usage is TRBV9 and J usage is TRBJ2-5, with 11 positions matching TRBD2. V lost 6 bases and J lost 2; bases outside the gene matches: 9. This CDR3 is 16 amino acids long. Germline CDR1 and CDR2: SGDLS and YYNGEE.

The gene calls are TRBV3-1 and TRBJ2-1; the D is unclear. Germline V lookup: CDR1 LGHDT, CDR2 YNNKEL (reference sequence). Trimming cost V 0 bases and J 11 bases, with 14 bases left between them. The CDR3 contains 14 residues. The CDR3 bases are TGTGCCAGCAGCCAAGAATTGGACGGCCGGAAGCAGTTCTTC. It translates to CASSQELDGRKQFF.

This clonotype appeared a few times. The conserved phenylalanine or tryptophan normally closing the CDR3 is absent here, so this likely arose from a read error. It is unclear where the CDR3 begins or ends on the DNA, so no DNA is shown, and the CDR3 is as TCRdb lists it. J is TRBJ2-1 and V is TRBV4-3; the D call TRBD1 from the table was never checked on the DNA. Germline CDR1 is LGHNA and CDR2 is YSLEER. With termini counted, the CDR3 has 13 amino acids. The CDR3: CASSQDSVSLPVL.

The V call is TRBV6-5, the J call TRBJ2-7; 10 bases are a match to TRBD1. This CDR3 contains 19 residues. Germline lookup yields CDR1 MNHEY and CDR2 SVGAGI. Losses at the gene ends were 4 bases for V and 3 bases for J; bases not matched to a gene: 18. CDR3: CASSFNGPGQGWEGYEQYF. CDR3 bases: TGTGCCAGCAGTTTTAACGGGCCGGGACAGGGGTGGGAAGGCTACGAGCAGTACTTC.

J is TRBJ2-1 and V is TRBV5-1, with a possible D match to TRBD2 (5 bases). The V and J ends lost 0 bases and 6 bases respectively, with 16 bases between them. CDR1 SGHRS and CDR2 YFSETQ come from the germline V gene. CDR3 length: 16 residues. CDR3 nucleotides: TGCGCCAGCAGCTTGGACAGAGGGATTATGGGCAATGAGCAGTTCTTC. It is translated as CASSLDRGIMGNEQFF.

This clonotype was recorded at least ten times. V and J are TRBV7-8 and TRBJ2-7; D possibly uses TRBD1 or TRBD2 (5 bases each). Trimming left V 4 bases short and J 3 bases short, with 7 bases between. The V gene's germline CDR1 is SGHVS and CDR2 FQNEAQ. There are 12 residues in the CDR3. CDR3 coding DNA: TGTGCCAGCAGCTGGGGGAACTACGAGCAGTACTTC. Translation gives CASSWGNYEQYF.

The V gene is TRBV7-8, the J gene TRBJ2-5; D ambiguous. Trimming took 1 base from V and 2 from J, leaving 11 bases between them. This CDR3 has 15 residues. Germline loops: CDR1 SGHVS, CDR2 FQNEAQ. CDR3 DNA: TGTGCCAGCAGCTTAGAGTTAGCAAAACAAGAGACCCAGTACTTC. It specifies CASSLELAKQETQYF.

The gene calls are TRBV6-2 or TRBV6-3 and TRBJ1-2, with D perhaps TRBD1 (6 bases). The CDR3 extends over 15 amino acids. Germline V lookup: CDR1 MNHEY, CDR2 SVGEGT. Trimming took off 0 bases at V and 4 bases at J, with 12 bases between the two ends. For the CDR3, the DNA is TGTGCCAGCAGTTACTCGAAGGGACAAGGCTATGGCTACACCTTC. Amino acid sequence: CASSYSKGQGYGYTF.

Ten or more counts support this clonotype. V and J are TRBV7-9 and TRBJ2-2; D uncertain. Trimming took 4 bases from V and 3 from J, leaving 6 bases between them. In germline, CDR1 is SEHNR, CDR2 FQNEAQ (reference sequence). This CDR3 contains 13 residues. This chain's CDR3 is CASSSDHTGELFF. Here the CDR3 DNA reads TGTGCCAGCAGCTCGGACCACACCGGGGAGCTGTTTTTT.

This clonotype was picked up many times. The V gene is TRBV6-1, the J gene TRBJ2-3, with 10 bases that match TRBD2. The CDR3 totals 15 residues. The V segment lost 1 base and the J segment 6 bases; nucleotides outside the gene matches: 4. CDR1 is MNHNS and CDR2 is SASEGT in the germline V gene. The CDR3 DNA sequence: TGTGCCAGCAGTGAAGAGGGTAGCGGGGGGGATACGCAGTATTTT. This encodes CASSEEGSGGDTQYF.

This sequence joins TRBV29-1 and TRBJ1-2, with TRBD1 as a possible D gene (5 bases). The germline CDR1 and CDR2 sequences are SQVTM and ANQGSEA. The CDR3 sequence is 14 residues long. V dropped 2 bases and J dropped 2 bases, with 12 bases sitting between them. The CDR3 reads CSVERGEYNYGYTF. In nucleotides, the CDR3 is TGCAGCGTTGAACGGGGGGAATACAACTATGGCTACACCTTC.

V usage is TRBV12-3 or TRBV12-4 and J usage is TRBJ2-1, with D perhaps matching TRBD1 (6 bases). V was cut by 5 bases and J by 9 bases, with 11 bases left in between. The CDR3 has 12 residues. In DNA form, the CDR3 reads TGTGCCAGCAGTGAACAGGGCAGTGAGCAGTTCTTC. It encodes CASSEQGSEQFF.

There are a few counts of this clonotype. The chain recombines TRBV7-9 with TRBJ2-5; D perhaps matches TRBD2 (6 bases). The CDR3 runs 15 residues. CDR1 is SEHNR and CDR2 is FQNEAQ in the germline V gene (reference sequence). V was clipped by 1 base and J by 4 bases, with 13 bases between them. The chain's CDR3 is CASSLGPGDPETQYF. The CDR3 DNA reads as TGTGCCAGCAGCTTAGGGCCGGGAGATCCAGAGACCCAGTACTTC.

This clonotype was seen many times. This chain joins TRBV7-3 and TRBJ2-5; D tentatively reads TRBD1 or TRBD2 (6 bases each). The CDR3 is made up of 15 amino acids. Germline V gene lookup returns CDR1 SGHTA and CDR2 FQGTGA. Trimming left V 0 bases short and J 5 bases short, with 13 bases between. CDR3 region: CASSLTGGGRETQYF. The CDR3 DNA follows: TGTGCCAGCAGCTTAACAGGGGGAGGACGGGAGACCCAGTACTTC.

At least ten counts were recorded for this clonotype. The chain combines TRBV2 with TRBJ2-1; D gene unclear. V shed 4 bases and J shed 6 bases, with 7 bases lying between them. The CDR3 loop spans 12 amino acids. Germline CDR1 is SNHLY and CDR2 is FYNNEI. The CDR3 coding sequence is TGTGCCAGCAGTGGAGCCGTCAATGAGCAGTTCTTC. This sequence encodes CASSGAVNEQFF.

Ten or more counts support this clonotype. The chain combines TRBV2 with TRBJ2-5, with D perhaps matching TRBD1 (5 bases). The CDR3 is 16 residues long. Trimming pared 4 bases from V and 5 bases from J, leaving 20 bases between. Germline values: CDR1 SNHLY, CDR2 FYNNEI. CDR3 coding DNA: TGTGCCAGCAGTGGTATCGCCAGGGAAGTGAAGGAGACCCAGTACTTC. Translated: CASSGIAREVKETQYF.

The chain links TRBV6-4 to TRBJ1-2, with D perhaps TRBD1 (6 bases). The CDR3 contains 15 residues. Germline CDR1 is MRHNA and CDR2 is SNTAGT. Between the trimmed V and J ends, which lost 0 bases and 8 bases, there was a span of 16 bases. CDR3 amino acids: CASSDSPGAQIGYTF. CDR3 in DNA: TGTGCCAGCAGTGACTCACCGGGGGCGCAGATAGGCTACACCTTC.

Comments on this clonotype: One end of the junction fails to match germline, which may point to a read error. This chain uses TRBV7-6 with TRBJ2-2; maybe TRBD2 (5 bases). The CDR3 sequence is 12 residues long. Germline-derived CDR1 and CDR2 are SGHVS and FNYEAQ. For the CDR3, the DNA is TGTGCCAACAGCTTAAGCGGCGGGGAGCTGTTTTTT. Its protein product is CANSLSGGELFF.

This clonotype was picked up one time. The chain carries TRBV20-1 and TRBJ2-7, with D perhaps TRBD1 (6 bases). From germline, CDR1 is DFQATT and CDR2 SNEGSKA (reference sequence). The V end lost 0 bases, the J end lost 4 bases, and 16 bases lay between the germline ends. CDR3 length: 15 residues. As DNA, the CDR3 is TGCAGTGCTAGAGAAGGGGGTCCAGGTCGGTACGAGCAGTACGTC. Its translation: CSAREGGPGRYEQYV.